The T cell receptor beta chain described here comes from a study of OX40 agonist ivuxolimab in advanced cancers. A note on the overall study: Ivuxolimab was a fully human IgG2 agonistic monoclonal antibody targeting the costimulatory receptor OX40 (CD134). Intravenous ivuxolimab was administered to patients every 2 weeks at six dose levels: 0.01, 0.1, 0.3, 1.5, 3 and 10 mg/kg. Among the roughly 50 dose-escalation patients, some 19 had hepatocellular carcinoma, approximately 15 melanoma, 9 renal cell carcinoma and 9 head and neck cancer. In the dose-escalation cohort, 82.7% of patients were male, and the mean age was approximately 60 years, with a range of about 23 to 90. Patients were allowed to have had prior anti-PD-1, anti-PD-L1 or anti-CTLA-4 therapy, and roughly two fifths of the dose-escalation patients had been treated with checkpoint inhibitors. Three dose-escalation patients achieved partial responses, one with hepatocellular carcinoma and two with cutaneous melanoma. The point of sequencing TCRbeta in the periphery was to test whether ivuxolimab changed TCR sequence diversity and drove clonal T-cell expansion. The paper covers the monotherapy dose-escalation part of the phase I ivuxolimab trial, which included N of about 50 patients.

CDR3 length: 14 amino acids, cysteine to phenylalanine. Only the CDR3 region is kept as DNA, spanning 42 bases read in frame from base 1. Sequences MDHEN (CDR1) and SYDVKM (CDR2) are obtained from the germline V gene. Trimmed from V: 3 bases; trimmed from J: 5 bases; junction bases lacking a gene match: 5. The trial excluded patients who had a history of autoimmune disease or who were on systemic immunosuppression. Peripheral blood for TCR sequencing was drawn from every dose cohort at baseline, at cycle 4 day 1 and at cycle 7 day 1. The samples were drawn from a first-in-human, open-label, multicenter phase I dose-escalation trial of ivuxolimab. Adults with locally advanced or metastatic head and neck squamous cell, hepatocellular, melanoma or renal cell carcinoma were enrolled in the trial. Before TCR sequencing, CD4+ and CD8+ T cells were separately sorted from peripheral blood. Broader findings and caveats from the paper: In partial responders in the 0.1-3.0 mg/kg groups, normalized peripheral clonal expansion was found to be among the lowest, especially among CD8+ T cells. Clonal expansion of both CD4+ and CD8+ blood T cells was observed from baseline to week 6 at doses 0.1 to 3.0 mg/kg. Antigen specificity was not determined for the clonally expanded peripheral T cells. After ivuxolimab, CD8+ T cells had more expanded clones than CD4+ T cells on average. Low levels of normalized T-cell clonal expansion were also seen in some patients who did not respond.

As to this clone: Its antigen is still unknown. No much larger clone is present one base from it, and per-base qualities are unavailable.

To sequence the TCRbeta CDR3 region, genomic DNA was isolated from the sorted cells. The immunoSEQ Assay was used for sequencing of TCRbeta CDR3 regions. TCRdb obtained this table from immuneACCESS and retained in-frame rearrangements with V and J assigned. These tables miss some clones; where compared with another copy, unresolved V genes account for less than half of the shortfall, and the remainder is unexplained. This sample is represented by just under 60,000 clones; roughly nine tenths of them were singletons. Jointly, the top ten make up 3.5% to 4% of the sample. The chain is assembled from TRBV28 and TRBJ1-1, and 8 junctional nucleotides match TRBD1. The receptor was isolated from an adult with an advanced solid tumor such as melanoma, head and neck, liver or kidney cancer. Source: CD4+ or CD8+ T cells sorted from blood, taken in a trial of the OX40 agonist ivuxolimab. In nucleotide form, the sequence is TGTGCCAGCAGTTTTCAGGGGGCGCAGACTGAAGCTTTCTTT. The encoded protein is CASSFQGAQTEAFF. With the rest looked up from the reference TRBV28 and TRBJ1-1 genes rather than sequenced, the full variable domain is DVKVTQSSRYLVKRTGEKVFLECVQDMDHENMFWYRQDPGLGLRLIYFSYDVKMKEKGDIPEGYSVSREKKERFSLILESASTNQTSMYLCASSFQGAQTEAFFGQGTRLTVV.